These T cell receptor beta chains were read from a single sample in a study of OX40 agonist ivuxolimab in advanced cancers. Clones were read by immunoSEQ multiplex PCR, and TCRdb kept only the in-frame ones, dropping some. This sample has fewer than 85,000 clones, with roughly 80% found just once. This sample comprised CD4+ or CD8+ T cells sorted from blood, obtained in a trial of the OX40 agonist ivuxolimab. Source of these receptors: an adult with an advanced solid tumor such as melanoma, head and neck, liver or kidney cancer. Both conserved end residues are part of each CDR3. D genes are given only for firm matches. Expanded clones get a size class; other rows say once, few or many, or leave the size out.

j_gene: TRBJ1-1
abundance: -
v_gene: TRBV6-5
d_gene: TRBD1
CDR3aa: CASSYDRVYTEAFF
CDR3nt: TGTGCCAGCAGTTACGACAGGGTTTACACTGAAGCTTTCTTT

j_gene: TRBJ2-1
abundance: -
v_gene: TRBV7-2
d_gene: TRBD2
CDR3aa: CASSPRGTSGRFVQFF
CDR3nt: TGTGCCAGCAGCCCCCGGGGGACTAGCGGGAGATTCGTGCAGTTCTTC

j_gene: TRBJ1-5
abundance: -
v_gene: TRBV4-1
d_gene: TRBD1
CDR3aa: CASSQDPEWTGPSSNQPQHF
CDR3nt: TGCGCCAGCAGCCAAGACCCAGAATGGACAGGACCTTCTAGCAATCAGCCCCAGCATTTT

j_gene: TRBJ2-5
abundance: -
v_gene: TRBV15
d_gene: -
CDR3aa: CATSRPSGPGETQYF
CDR3nt: TGTGCCACCAGCAGGCCCAGCGGGCCGGGGGAGACCCAGTACTTC

j_gene: TRBJ2-7
abundance: -
v_gene: TRBV28
d_gene: -
CDR3aa: CASRQVLAGQYF
CDR3nt: TGTGCCAGCAGGCAGGTCCTCGCCGGGCAGTACTTC

j_gene: TRBJ2-2
abundance: -
v_gene: TRBV28
d_gene: -
CDR3aa: CASSVTENTGELFF
CDR3nt: TGTGCCAGCAGTGTAACAGAAAACACCGGGGAGCTGTTTTTT

j_gene: TRBJ2-5
abundance: -
v_gene: TRBV9
d_gene: -
CDR3aa: CASSLDRIQETQYF
CDR3nt: TGTGCCAGCAGCCTCGACAGGATCCAAGAGACCCAGTACTTC

j_gene: TRBJ1-4
abundance: once
v_gene: TRBV27
d_gene: -
CDR3aa: CASSGPEIEKLFF
CDR3nt: TGTGCCAGCTCGGGACCGGAGATTGAAAAACTGTTTTTT

j_gene: TRBJ2-7
abundance: once
v_gene: TRBV27
d_gene: TRBD1
CDR3aa: CASGTVGYEQYF
CDR3nt: TGTGCCAGCGGGACAGTAGGCTACGAGCAGTACTTC

j_gene: TRBJ2-7
abundance: -
v_gene: TRBV7-2
d_gene: -
CDR3aa: CASSLQRMSYEQYF
CDR3nt: TGTGCCAGCAGCTTACAGCGGATGTCCTACGAGCAGTACTTC

j_gene: TRBJ2-2
abundance: -
v_gene: TRBV5-1
d_gene: -
CDR3aa: CASSLRPSEGGELFF
CDR3nt: TGCGCCAGCAGCTTGAGGCCTAGTGAGGGCGGGGAGCTGTTTTTT

j_gene: TRBJ1-5
abundance: -
v_gene: TRBV4-2
d_gene: -
CDR3aa: CASSQDYVQPQHF
CDR3nt: TGTGCCAGCAGCCAAGATTACGTTCAGCCCCAGCATTTT

j_gene: TRBJ2-1
abundance: -
v_gene: TRBV6-5
d_gene: -
CDR3aa: CASRYLGADNEQFF
CDR3nt: TGTGCCAGCAGGTACCTAGGGGCCGACAATGAGCAGTTCTTC

j_gene: TRBJ2-7
abundance: once
v_gene: TRBV30
d_gene: -
CDR3aa: CAWRMAYEQYF
CDR3nt: TGTGCCTGGAGAATGGCCTACGAGCAGTACTTC

j_gene: TRBJ1-1
abundance: -
v_gene: TRBV29-1
d_gene: -
CDR3aa: CSVGLMGTEAFF
CDR3nt: TGCAGCGTTGGTTTGATGGGCACTGAAGCTTTCTTT

j_gene: TRBJ2-5
abundance: -
v_gene: TRBV5-4
d_gene: -
CDR3aa: CASSLGGLFQETQYF
CDR3nt: TGTGCCAGCAGCTTGGGGGGACTTTTTCAAGAGACCCAGTACTTC